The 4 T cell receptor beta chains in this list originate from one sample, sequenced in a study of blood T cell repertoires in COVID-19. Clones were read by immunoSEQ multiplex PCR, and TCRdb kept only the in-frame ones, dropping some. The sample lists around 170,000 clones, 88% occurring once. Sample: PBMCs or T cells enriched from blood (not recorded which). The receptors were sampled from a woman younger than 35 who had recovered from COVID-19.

The CDR3 reads CASSQDWGPSEQYF. CDR3 sequence (DNA): TGCGCCAGCAGCCAAGATTGGGGCCCTAGCGAGCAGTACTTC. The V gene is TRBV4-3, the J gene TRBJ2-7, with D perhaps TRBD1 (5 bases). V was pared by 0 bases and J by 6 bases, with 12 bases between. This CDR3 comprises 14 residues. Germline V lookup: CDR1 LGHNA, CDR2 YSLEER.

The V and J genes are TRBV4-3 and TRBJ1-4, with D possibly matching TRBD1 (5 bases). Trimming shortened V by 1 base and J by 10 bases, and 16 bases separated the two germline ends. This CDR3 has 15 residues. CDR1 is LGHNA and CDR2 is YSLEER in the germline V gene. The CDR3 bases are TGCGCCAGCAGCCAAGCCAGGGCGGCGTCCGGAAAACTGTTTTTT. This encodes CASSQARAASGKLFF.

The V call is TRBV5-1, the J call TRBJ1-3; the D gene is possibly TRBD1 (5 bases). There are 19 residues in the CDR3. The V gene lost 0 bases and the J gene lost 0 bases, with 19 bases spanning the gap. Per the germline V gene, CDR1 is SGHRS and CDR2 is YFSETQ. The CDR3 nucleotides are TGCGCCAGCAGCTTGGACCTGGGGAGGGGTTCCTTCTCTGGAAACACCATATATTTT. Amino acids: CASSLDLGRGSFSGNTIYF.

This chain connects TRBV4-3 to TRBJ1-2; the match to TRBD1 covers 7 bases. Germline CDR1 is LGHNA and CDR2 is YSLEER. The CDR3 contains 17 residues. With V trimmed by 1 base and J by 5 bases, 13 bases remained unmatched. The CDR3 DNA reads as TGCGCCAGCAGCCAAGGGGTCCCTGGGGAACAGGGGTATGGCTACACCTTC. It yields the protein CASSQGVPGEQGYGYTF.